A selection of T cell receptor beta chains follows, all from one sample in a study of blood T cell repertoires in COVID-19. Profiling relied on immunoSEQ multiplex PCR, and the TCRdb table lists in-frame clones only, not all of them. The profile covers hundreds of thousands of clones, with approximately 83% appearing a single time and roughly 10% taken by the ten largest. What was sequenced was peripheral blood. These receptors all come from a man aged 80 or over with acute or convalescent COVID-19. The CDR3 runs from the conserved cysteine through the conserved F or W. The D gene is left open where the match is weak. Only some rows state a clone size, as once, few, many or a class for expanded clones.

.	TRBJ2-2	TRBD2	18	TRBV3-1/TRBV3-2	TGTGCCAGCAGCCAAGATCGACTAGCGGGGGGGCGCACCGGGGAGCTGTTTTTT	CASSQDRLAGGRTGELFF
.	TRBJ2-1	TRBD1	15	TRBV28	TGTGCCAGCAGTACCCCACGACAGGGAAGCTTGGAGCAGTTCTTC	CASSTPRQGSLEQFF
.	TRBJ1-4	.	14	TRBV28	TGTGCCAGCAGTTGGGGGGGAGTTAATGAAAAACTGTTTTTT	CASSWGGVNEKLFF
.	TRBJ1-4	TRBD1	15	TRBV9	TGTGCCAGCAGCGCATCCTCAGGGGGCCTTGAAAAACTGTTTTTT	CASSASSGGLEKLFF
.	TRBJ1-4	.	16	TRBV19	TGTGCCAGTAGTCCCGCGGGGAGAAAGGCTAATGAAAAACTGTTTTTT	CASSPAGRKANEKLFF
.	TRBJ2-1	.	15	TRBV6-5	TGTGCCAGCAGTTACTCTCCGGGATTAAACAATGAGCAGTTCTTC	CASSYSPGLNNEQFF
.	TRBJ2-1	TRBD2	16	TRBV7-3	TGTGCCAGCAGCTTATCTAGCGGTGGCGCCTACAATGAGCAGTTCTTC	CASSLSSGGAYNEQFF
.	TRBJ2-6	TRBD1	17	TRBV3-1/TRBV3-2	TGTGCCAGCACCCTGACAGGGGGGGTCTCTGGGGCCAACGTCCTGACTTTC	CASTLTGGVSGANVLTF
.	TRBJ1-2	TRBD1	14	TRBV27	TGTGCCAGCAGTTACCGGGACAGGGGGCGTGACTACACCTTC	CASSYRDRGRDYTF
.	TRBJ2-7	TRBD1	15	TRBV4-1	TGCGCCAGCAGCCAAGCAGGGACAGGGGGTTACGAGCAGTACTTC	CASSQAGTGGYEQYF
.	TRBJ1-6	.	16	TRBV21-1	TGTGCCAGCAGCAACTACGGACAGGGCCAGGATTCACCCCTCCACTTT	CASSNYGQGQDSPLHF
few	TRBJ1-5	TRBD1	15	TRBV5-6	TGTGCCAGCAGCTTGGCACAGGGGAAAAATCAGCCCCAGCATTTT	CASSLAQGKNQPQHF
.	TRBJ1-1	TRBD1	15	TRBV28	TGTGCCAGCAGACTTAGCGACAGGGAAGTCACTGAAGCTTTCTTT	CASRLSDREVTEAFF
.	TRBJ1-2	.	16	TRBV19	TGTGCCAGTAAAGAGGAGCCCGGCTCGTTTGGTTACGGCTACACCTTC	CASKEEPGSFGYGYTF
once	TRBJ1-4	TRBD1	15	TRBV18	TGTGCCAGCTCCCCACAGGGGGCCGCCCGGGAAAAACTGTTTTTT	CASSPQGAAREKLFF
.	TRBJ1-5	.	13	TRBV19	TGTGCCAGTAGTATCGGCAGGGATCAGCCCCAGCATTTT	CASSIGRDQPQHF
.	TRBJ1-6	.	15	TRBV27	TGTGCCAGCAGTCCCCGGGACACCTATAATTCACCCCTCCACTTT	CASSPRDTYNSPLHF
once	TRBJ1-2	TRBD1	13	TRBV11-2	TGTGCCAGCAGCTCCTGGGACAGGGGCGGCTACACCTTC	CASSSWDRGGYTF
once	TRBJ1-5	.	18	TRBV18	TGTGCCAGCTCAGCATTCCGTAGGGAGGCCAAACGGAATCAGCCCCAGCATTTT	CASSAFRREAKRNQPQHF
once	TRBJ2-4	TRBD1	15	TRBV6-5	TGTGCCAGCAGTTCCGGGACAGGGATCAAAAACATTCAGTACTTC	CASSSGTGIKNIQYF
.	TRBJ2-5	TRBD1	14	TRBV9	TGTGCCAGCAGCCCAGAGACAGGGGGGGAGACCCAGTACTTC	CASSPETGGETQYF
.	TRBJ1-6	TRBD1	15	TRBV10-3	TGTGCCATCAGTGTCTCGGGACAGGGGGATTCACCCCTCCACTTT	CAISVSGQGDSPLHF
once	TRBJ2-5	.	14	TRBV5-1	TGCGCCAGCAGCTTCCCAGGGGTACAGGAGACCCAGTACTTC	CASSFPGVQETQYF
.	TRBJ2-2	.	14	TRBV19	TGTGCCAGTAAGGAGGAAACGAACACCGGGGAGCTGTTTTTT	CASKEETNTGELFF
.	TRBJ2-3	TRBD2	16	TRBV4-1	TGCGCCAGCAGCCAGGCTCCCGGGACTAGGGCAGATACGCAGTATTTT	CASSQAPGTRADTQYF
once	TRBJ2-4	.	17	TRBV25-1	TGTGCCAGCAGTGAATATAACCCCCAGGGAGCCAAAAACATTCAGTACTTC	CASSEYNPQGAKNIQYF
.	TRBJ1-2	.	13	TRBV19	TGTGCCAGTAGCCCCGAGAGTTTCTATGGCTACACCTTC	CASSPESFYGYTF
.	TRBJ1-2	.	13	TRBV9	TGTGCCAGCAGCGCATCCGGGACATGGGGCTACACCTTC	CASSASGTWGYTF
.	TRBJ1-1	.	16	TRBV21-1	TGTGCCAGCAGCAAAGGTAAGCGGGGATTGAACACTGAAGCTTTCTTT	CASSKGKRGLNTEAFF
.	TRBJ1-2	TRBD1	16	TRBV23-1	TGCGCCAGCAGTCTAGGACAGGATCCTTCTAACTATGGCTACACCTTC	CASSLGQDPSNYGYTF
once	TRBJ2-7	TRBD2	15	TRBV4-1	TGCGCCAGCAGCCAAGGACTAGCGGATACCTACGAGCAGTACTTC	CASSQGLADTYEQYF
.	TRBJ1-4	.	16	TRBV4-1	TGCGCCAGCAGCCAAGCGCAGGGTTCAACTAATGAAAAACTGTTTTTT	CASSQAQGSTNEKLFF
.	TRBJ1-2	.	15	TRBV28	TGTGCCAGCAGGCACCCGGTCGGGGAGGGCTATGGCTACACCTTC	CASRHPVGEGYGYTF
.	TRBJ1-3	.	16	TRBV5-1	TGCGCCAGCAGCTTGGACGGACAGCACTCTGGAAACACCATATATTTT	CASSLDGQHSGNTIYF
.	TRBJ1-6	TRBD1	14	TRBV2	TGTGCCAGCAGCCCGGGACAGGGGAATTCACCCCTCCACTTT	CASSPGQGNSPLHF
.	TRBJ2-4	TRBD1	16	TRBV28	TGTGCCAGCAGTCCGTACCTGACAGGGTATGAAAACATTCAGTACTTC	CASSPYLTGYENIQYF
.	TRBJ2-5	.	11	TRBV3-1/TRBV3-2	TGTGCCAGCACCGAACAGGGGACCCAGTACTTC	CASTEQGTQYF
few	TRBJ2-2	.	14	TRBV5-1	TGCGCCAGCAGTGTAGGGGATGACACCGGGGAGCTGTTTTTT	CASSVGDDTGELFF
.	TRBJ2-1	TRBD2	15	TRBV18	TGTGCCAGCTCACCAAACGAGGCCGGGGGGATGAGGCAGTTCTTC	CASSPNEAGGMRQFF
.	TRBJ1-6	.	14	TRBV6-6	TGTGCCAGCAGTTACGGGGGAGGCAATTCACCCCTCCACTTT	CASSYGGGNSPLHF
.	TRBJ1-6	.	14	TRBV12-5	TGTGCTAGTGGTTTAACGACAGGTCGTTCACCCCTCCACTTT	CASGLTTGRSPLHF
.	TRBJ1-3	.	14	TRBV28	TGTGCCAGCAGACCCGGGATTTCTGGAAACACCATATATTTT	CASRPGISGNTIYF
.	TRBJ1-4	.	13	TRBV6-5	TGTGCCAGCAACGCCCGGGGTAATGAAAAACTGTTTTTT	CASNARGNEKLFF
.	TRBJ1-2	.	13	TRBV18	TGTGCCAGCTCACCCGGGAGCGACTATGGCTACACCTTC	CASSPGSDYGYTF
.	TRBJ1-1	.	13	TRBV5-1	TGCGCCAGCAGCCACGGGTCGAACACTGAAGCTTTCTTT	CASSHGSNTEAFF
.	TRBJ1-2	TRBD1	16	TRBV24-1	TGTGCCACCAGTGATTCGGCCGGGACAGGGGGATATGGCTACACCTTC	CATSDSAGTGGYGYTF
.	TRBJ2-2	.	15	TRBV24-1	TGTGCCACCAGTGATTTGGGCATGAACACCGGGGAGCTGTTTTTT	CATSDLGMNTGELFF
.	TRBJ1-2	.	14	TRBV30	TGTGCCTGGACCACATCGGGGGGAGGCTATGGCTACACCTTC	CAWTTSGGGYGYTF
.	TRBJ2-7	.	14	TRBV2	TGTGCCAGCAGTGAAGGGCACAGGTACTACGAGCAGTACTTC	CASSEGHRYYEQYF
.	TRBJ2-7	.	15	TRBV18	TGTGCCAGCTCACCGGGAGCACTCAGCTCCTACGAGCAGTACTTC	CASSPGALSSYEQYF
.	TRBJ2-7	TRBD1	16	TRBV27	TGTGCCAGCAGTTCCACTACCGGGACAGGGGGATACGAGCAGTACTTC	CASSSTTGTGGYEQYF
.	TRBJ1-2	TRBD1	13	TRBV19	TGTGCCAGCCAAGCCGGGACAGAACATGGCTACACCTTC	CASQAGTEHGYTF
.	TRBJ1-2	TRBD1	16	TRBV7-9	TGTGCCAGCAGCTTCCTGGGACAGGGACTTAACTATGGCTACACCTTC	CASSFLGQGLNYGYTF
.	TRBJ2-4	TRBD2	22	TRBV5-1	TGCGCCAGCAGCTTGAACCCCCCGGGACTAGCAGCCCCGGCGCGAGCCAAAAACATTCAGTACTTC	CASSLNPPGLAAPARAKNIQYF